The 4 T cell receptor beta chains below come from one sample, sequenced in a study of CD8+ T cells in alopecia areata. Specified treatment: oral pan-JAK inhibitor, 5-10 mg twice daily. It was cDNA, reverse transcribed from extracted RNA, that served as the sequencing template. Here immunoSEQ multiplex PCR was the method, and the copy in TCRdb shows in-frame clones only, minus some. The sample yields about 120,000 clones, more than 40% seen once. The specimen was CD4+ T cells sorted from blood, collected at week 4, from a patient treated with tofacitinib. The receptor source for this set is a human donor with alopecia areata.

This clone was observed a few times. The gene calls are TRBV9 and TRBJ2-1; a weak D match, TRBD1 (6 bases). CDR3 length: 16 residues. Between the trimmed V and J ends, which lost 9 bases and 0 bases, there was a span of 19 bases. From germline, CDR1 is SGDLS and CDR2 YYNGEE. The CDR3, as DNA: TGTGCCACCGCTCCGACAGGCCATAGCTCCTACAATGAGCAGTTCTTC. Encoded protein: CATAPTGHSSYNEQFF.

This clone was counted once. The chain joins TRBV29-1 to TRBJ1-1, with TRBD1 matching 8 bases. The CDR3 consists of 14 residues. V shed 6 bases and J 6 bases; nucleotides not matched to a gene: 12. Per the germline V gene, CDR1 is SQVTM and CDR2 is ANQGSEA. The CDR3 sequence is CSVISRDRLAEAFF. The CDR3 DNA follows: TGCAGCGTAATCAGTCGGGACAGGTTGGCTGAAGCTTTCTTT.

J is TRBJ2-1 and V is TRBV9, with D tentatively TRBD2 (6 bases). CDR3 length equals 12 residues. Trimming shortened V by 7 bases and J by 5 bases, and 10 bases separated the two germline ends. In germline, CDR1 is SGDLS, CDR2 YYNGEE. The CDR3 region has the DNA TGTGCCAGCGTCGGGGAGGACAATGAGCAGTTCTTC. Protein product: CASVGEDNEQFF.

The gene calls are TRBV30 and TRBJ2-3, with D tentatively TRBD2 (5 bases). The germline V and J ends were trimmed by 6 bases and 0 bases, with 16 bases remaining between them. Germline V lookup: CDR1 GTSNPN, CDR2 SVGIG (reference sequence). CDR3 size: 15 residues. CDR3 amino acids: CACAIGGLSTDTQYF. In DNA, the CDR3 is TGTGCCTGTGCAATCGGAGGCCTTAGCACAGATACGCAGTATTTT.